These T cell receptor beta chains were read from a single sample in a study of shared clonotypes between healthy human individuals. Only in-frame clones appear in the TCRdb table, and some are missing; sequencing was by immunoSEQ multiplex PCR. Of about 1.5 million clones listed, approximately 98% are singletons. Sample: naive CD4+ T cells sorted from blood. The receptor set was obtained from a man under 40 in good health. Both conserved end residues are trimmed from each CDR3. Fields, in order: V gene, J gene, CDR3 protein.

v_call: TRBV7-3
j_call: TRBJ2-7
cdr3_aa: ASSTQGARGYEQY

v_call: TRBV20-1
j_call: TRBJ2-5
cdr3_aa: SAAQETQY

v_call: TRBV20-1
j_call: TRBJ2-3
cdr3_aa: SAAFTDTQY

v_call: TRBV21-1
j_call: TRBJ2-3
cdr3_aa: ARLTRDRDTSTDTQY

v_call: TRBV5-5
j_call: TRBJ1-2
cdr3_aa: ASSRGQTYGYT

v_call: TRBV4-1
j_call: TRBJ1-1
cdr3_aa: ASSHGTGGPRTEAF

v_call: TRBV5-1
j_call: TRBJ2-2
cdr3_aa: ASSPLGGANGELF

v_call: TRBV15
j_call: TRBJ2-3
cdr3_aa: ATSRDLVIATDTQY

v_call: TRBV30
j_call: TRBJ1-2
cdr3_aa: AWTLDITPRGYT

v_call: TRBV28
j_call: TRBJ1-5
cdr3_aa: ASSPVQGLGQPQH

v_call: TRBV6-1
j_call: TRBJ2-7
cdr3_aa: ASRVGDEQY

v_call: TRBV7-2
j_call: TRBJ2-7
cdr3_aa: ASSLSSSWRESALGT

v_call: TRBV28
j_call: TRBJ1-5
cdr3_aa: ASTAGTGGRQPQH

v_call: TRBV7-2
j_call: TRBJ1-5
cdr3_aa: ASALRGLGSNQPQH

v_call: TRBV18
j_call: TRBJ1-3
cdr3_aa: ASSPHPDRGNWNTIY

v_call: TRBV28
j_call: TRBJ2-5
cdr3_aa: ASGLLAGVKTQY

v_call: TRBV4-3
j_call: TRBJ2-1
cdr3_aa: ASSRDSGSSSYNEQF

v_call: TRBV7-6
j_call: TRBJ1-4
cdr3_aa: ASSLATGNRNEKLF

v_call: TRBV10-2
j_call: TRBJ1-5
cdr3_aa: ASSEIQGNQPQH

v_call: TRBV6-5
j_call: TRBJ1-2
cdr3_aa: ASSYGQGGGYT

v_call: TRBV6-6
j_call: TRBJ1-2
cdr3_aa: ASSPRITTGYGS

v_call: TRBV7-6
j_call: TRBJ2-7
cdr3_aa: ASSLVQPLSGRVNEQY

v_call: TRBV19
j_call: TRBJ2-7
cdr3_aa: ASSIAPPGAPTYEQY

v_call: TRBV7-2
j_call: TRBJ2-2
cdr3_aa: ASSLDGGPGELF

v_call: TRBV2
j_call: TRBJ1-5
cdr3_aa: ASSEQGAGNQPQH

v_call: TRBV11-3
j_call: TRBJ1-4
cdr3_aa: ASSLEVDGYPTATNEKLF

v_call: TRBV18
j_call: TRBJ2-5
cdr3_aa: ASSPFRQETQY

v_call: TRBV25-1
j_call: TRBJ2-7
cdr3_aa: ASSSPGQLMEQY

v_call: TRBV5-1
j_call: TRBJ1-1
cdr3_aa: ASSLWGVSGLAEAF

v_call: TRBV27
j_call: TRBJ1-2
cdr3_aa: ASSLSLDRGGYGYT

v_call: TRBV5-6
j_call: TRBJ2-7
cdr3_aa: ASSPGGFPSSEQY

v_call: TRBV6-1
j_call: TRBJ2-1
cdr3_aa: ASSEREFYYNEQF

v_call: TRBV20-1
j_call: TRBJ1-1
cdr3_aa: SAPSWGSAF

v_call: TRBV4-3
j_call: TRBJ2-2
cdr3_aa: ASSPGTSGRVTGELF

v_call: TRBV5-1
j_call: TRBJ2-2
cdr3_aa: ASSLVLAGAGELF

v_call: TRBV7-9
j_call: TRBJ2-2
cdr3_aa: ASSSGQGYTGELF

v_call: TRBV7-6
j_call: TRBJ2-1
cdr3_aa: ASSLGASASSYNEQF

v_call: TRBV27
j_call: TRBJ2-7
cdr3_aa: ASSLRPGATYEQY

v_call: TRBV2
j_call: TRBJ2-5
cdr3_aa: ASRTGFGETQY

v_call: TRBV14
j_call: TRBJ2-3
cdr3_aa: ASSQEGPSQNTQY

v_call: TRBV28
j_call: TRBJ1-3
cdr3_aa: ASRVQGRTYTIY

v_call: TRBV5-6
j_call: TRBJ2-1
cdr3_aa: ASSRPTRTYNEQF

v_call: TRBV5-1
j_call: TRBJ2-5
cdr3_aa: ASSLALANNQETQY

v_call: TRBV5-1
j_call: TRBJ2-1
cdr3_aa: ASSLAVTPEQF

v_call: TRBV5-1
j_call: TRBJ1-3
cdr3_aa: ASSPLRRDTDYSSGNTIY

v_call: TRBV15
j_call: TRBJ1-5
cdr3_aa: ATSRGRNSNQPQH

v_call: TRBV9
j_call: TRBJ2-7
cdr3_aa: ASSVGLAGVDYEQY

v_call: TRBV5-4
j_call: TRBJ2-7
cdr3_aa: ASSLDSGTGGYEQY

v_call: TRBV9
j_call: TRBJ1-1
cdr3_aa: ASSGTGTTEAF

v_call: TRBV27
j_call: TRBJ2-1
cdr3_aa: ASSSLAGDPINNEQF

v_call: TRBV16
j_call: TRBJ1-5
cdr3_aa: ASSQSRGFQPQH